These 29 T cell receptor beta chains came from one sample sequenced in a study of cytomegalovirus exposure and HLA in healthy donors. The primer mix had 60 Vbeta and 13 Jbeta primers. Assay: immunoSEQ multiplex PCR; the TCRdb copy retains only in-frame clones and omits some. Of approximately 160,000 clones in the sample, about 77% were seen once. The material sequenced was PBMCs. Receptors were obtained from a male donor in good health and CMV-seropositive.

The J gene is TRBJ2-3, the V gene TRBV7-9; the match to TRBD1 covers 7 bases. This CDR3 region has 15 residues. With V trimmed by 0 bases and J by 2 bases, 2 bases remained unmatched. Germline-derived CDR1 and CDR2 are SEHNR and FQNEAQ (reference sequence). The CDR3 DNA sequence: TGTGCCAGCAGCTTAGCACAGGGGTCCACAGATACGCAGTATTTT. Protein: CASSLAQGSTDTQYF.

The gene calls are TRBV29-1 and TRBJ1-2; 7 bases fit TRBD1. The CDR3 runs to 14 residues. After removal of 7 bases from V and 5 bases from J, the junction contained 13 bases not matched to a gene. Germline V gene lookup returns CDR1 SQVTM and CDR2 ANQGSEA. The CDR3 here is CSAPDTGDPYGYTF. The CDR3 nucleotides read TGCAGCGCACCGGACACAGGGGACCCGTATGGCTACACCTTC.

This clone was found once. J is TRBJ1-1 and V is TRBV19, with D possibly TRBD1 on 5 matching bases. Trimming stripped 5 bases from V and 6 bases from J, with 10 bases between. Germline assignment: CDR1 LNHDA and CDR2 SQIVND (reference sequence). CDR3 length: 12 amino acids. The CDR3 region is CASSRGGSEAFF. CDR3 coding DNA: TGTGCCAGTAGTCGGGGGGGGTCTGAAGCTTTCTTT. Using reference TRBV19 and TRBJ1-1 for the parts outside the CDR3, the full variable domain is DGGITQSPKYLFRKEGQNVTLSCEQNLNHDAMYWYRQDPGQGLRLIYYSQIVNDFQKGDIAEGYSVSREKKESFPLTVTSAQKNPTAFYLCASSRGGSEAFFGQGTRLTVV.

The rearrangement links TRBV4-1 to TRBJ2-7; 11 bases are shared with TRBD2. With V trimmed by 5 bases and J by 5 bases, 5 bases remained unmatched. Germline CDR1 MGHRA, CDR2 YSYEKL. There are 14 residues in the CDR3. The CDR3 DNA sequence: TGCGCCAGCAGCGCTAGCGGGGGGACCGACGAGCAGTACTTC. Its protein is CASSASGGTDEQYF.

The V and J genes are TRBV30 and TRBJ2-1; 9 nucleotides line up with TRBD2. With 3 bases clipped from V and 2 bases from J, the junction kept 5 bases outside the gene matches. The length of the CDR3 is 15 residues. Germline CDR1 and CDR2: GTSNPN and SVGIG (reference sequence). This CDR3 reads CAWSSLAGPYNEQFF. CDR3 nucleotide sequence: TGTGCCTGGAGCAGTCTAGCGGGGCCCTACAATGAGCAGTTCTTC.

The chain joins TRBV27 to TRBJ2-1, with D perhaps TRBD1 (6 bases). V lost 0 bases to trimming and J lost 6 bases, with 6 bases between them. There are 13 residues in the CDR3. CDR1 and CDR2 from the germline V gene are MNHEY and SMNVEV (reference sequence). The CDR3 here is CASSLSGGNEQFF. CDR3 nucleotide sequence: TGTGCCAGCAGTTTATCAGGGGGCAATGAGCAGTTCTTC.

This clone has a handful of counts. The chain recombines TRBV4-1 with TRBJ2-7, with TRBD1 as a possible D gene (5 bases). With 4 bases removed from V and 1 base from J, the gap between germline ends came to 23 bases. This CDR3 has 18 residues. From germline, CDR1 is MGHRA and CDR2 YSYEKL. CDR3 in DNA: TGCGCCAGCAGCCCTGCCTCCCGGTCGGACACGCTATCCTACGAGCAGTACTTC. Protein: CASSPASRSDTLSYEQYF.

This chain joins TRBV6-1 and TRBJ2-3; D might be TRBD1 (6 bases). The V gene lost 4 bases and the J gene lost 0 bases, with 11 bases spanning the gap. Per germline, CDR1 MNHNS and CDR2 SASEGT. This CDR3 is built from 15 residues. The CDR3 spells CASSGMRGSTDTQYF. For the CDR3, the DNA is TGTGCCAGCAGTGGAATGAGGGGGAGCACAGATACGCAGTATTTT.

The chain links TRBV30 to TRBJ2-2; 13 nucleotides line up with TRBD2. Germline trimming cut 2 bases from V and 7 bases from J; bases unmatched to any gene: 10. The V gene's germline CDR1 is GTSNPN and CDR2 SVGIG (reference sequence). The CDR3 consists of 17 residues. CDR3: CAWSSGILAGGRGELFF. For the CDR3, the DNA is TGTGCCTGGAGTTCCGGGATACTAGCGGGGGGGCGCGGGGAGCTGTTTTTT. Combining the CDR3 with reference TRBV30 and TRBJ2-2 gives the whole variable domain SQTIHQWPATLVQPVGSPLSLECTVEGTSNPNLYWYRQAAGRGLQLLFYSVGIGQISSEVPQNLSASRPQDRQFILSSKKLLLSDSGFYLCAWSSGILAGGRGELFFGEGSRLTVL.

This clone appeared a few times. This rearrangement joins TRBV11-2 to TRBJ2-7; D not resolved. Germline values: CDR1 SGHAT, CDR2 FQNNGV. CDR3 length equals 18 residues. Trimming took off 1 base at V and 1 base at J, with 20 bases between the two ends. The CDR3 DNA follows: TGTGCCAGCAGCTTAGTCGGTTCTATAGGCAGGATATCCTACGAGCAGTACTTC. This sequence encodes CASSLVGSIGRISYEQYF.

The CDR3 nucleotides read TGCAGCGTGGTGACTAGAAGGAGGGAGACCCAGTACTTC. The encoded protein is CSVVTRRRETQYF. The chain couples TRBV29-1 to TRBJ2-5; D possibly corresponds to TRBD2 (6 bases). V lost 6 bases, J lost 5 bases, and 16 bases lay in between. CDR1 and CDR2 from the germline V gene are SQVTM and ANQGSEA. This CDR3 has 13 amino acids. The variable domain in full, completed from reference TRBV29-1 and TRBJ2-5, reads SAVISQKPSRDICQRGTSLTIQCQVDSQVTMMFWYRQQPGQSLTLIATANQGSEATYESGFVIDKFPISRPNLTFSTLTVSNMSPEDSSIYLCSVVTRRRETQYFGPGTRLLVL.

The J gene is TRBJ1-2, the V gene TRBV5-6, with D maybe TRBD1 (5 bases). Trimming took 0 bases from V and 7 from J, leaving 7 bases between them. CDR1 and CDR2 (germline): SGHDT, YYEEEE. The CDR3 covers 12 residues. CDR3 DNA sequence: TGTGCCAGCAGCTTGGAGGGGCGTGGCTACACCTTC. Its translation: CASSLEGRGYTF.

This clone appeared a few times. At one end the junction does not follow the germline gene, possibly because of a read error. The chain couples TRBV15 to TRBJ2-6; D not resolved. The CDR3 covers 15 residues. Germline loops: CDR1 LNHNV, CDR2 YYDKDF (reference sequence). The CDR3 sequence: CATSRESSGANVLTF. CDR3 bases: TGTGCCACCAGTAGAGAGAGCTCTGGGGCCAACGTCCTGACTTTC.

This chain connects TRBV6-5 to TRBJ1-5, with D uncertain. This CDR3 contains 14 residues. Germline lookup yields CDR1 MNHEY and CDR2 SVGAGI. The V end lost 6 bases, the J end lost 0 bases, and 9 bases lay between the germline ends. The CDR3 nucleotides are TGTGCCAGCAGCGGCGGGTATAGCAATCAGCCCCAGCATTTT. This encodes CASSGGYSNQPQHF.

As regards this clone: As the CDR3 is not closed by the conserved phenylalanine or tryptophan, this likely results from a read error. The DNA is omitted, as the CDR3 cannot be located on it reliably, and the CDR3 follows TCRdb's listing. V and J are TRBV7-2 and TRBJ2-3; TRBD1 is the table's D call, not checked against the DNA. Counting both end residues, the CDR3 totals 14 amino acids. Germline-derived CDR1 and CDR2 are SGHTA and FQGNSA. The CDR3 is CASSQPPQVTEWYL.

The V call is TRBV6-1, the J call TRBJ1-2; unclear D gene. Trimming shortened V by 2 bases and J by 2 bases, and 15 bases separated the two germline ends. The V gene's germline CDR1 is MNHNS and CDR2 SASEGT. This CDR3 region has 16 residues. As DNA, the CDR3 is TGTGCCAGCAGTGAAATGAAGAACTTTCTCAACTATGGCTACACCTTC. It yields the protein CASSEMKNFLNYGYTF.

This chain uses TRBV5-1 with TRBJ1-2; possible D gene TRBD1, 6 bases. Looked up from germline, CDR1 is SGHRS and CDR2 is YFSETQ. Trimming left V 3 bases short and J 2 bases short, with 11 bases between. This CDR3 spans 14 amino acids. Written as DNA, the CDR3 is TGCGCCAGCAGCTCCGGGACAAGCAACTATGGCTACACCTTC. Protein: CASSSGTSNYGYTF.

The V and J genes are TRBV5-1 and TRBJ2-7, with a weak D call TRBD1 (6 bases). This CDR3 comprises 13 residues. V dropped 3 bases and J dropped 7 bases, with 14 bases sitting between them. Germline assignment: CDR1 SGHRS and CDR2 YFSETQ. The CDR3 sequence: CASSSTGSGEQYF. For the CDR3, the DNA is TGCGCCAGCAGCTCTACAGGGTCTGGGGAGCAGTACTTC.

In this sample, this clone turned up once. The genes are TRBV9 and TRBJ1-3; the D is unclear. Germline CDR1 reads SGDLS; CDR2 reads YYNGEE. Between the trimmed V and J ends, which lost 0 bases and 2 bases, there was a span of 15 bases. CDR3 size: 17 residues. CDR3 DNA sequence: TGTGCCAGCAGCGTAGAGGGTTGGGGAGGAACTGGAAACACCATATATTTT. This sequence encodes CASSVEGWGGTGNTIYF. Variable domain in full (rest from reference TRBV9 and TRBJ1-3): DSGVTQTPKHLITATGQRVTLRCSPRSGDLSVYWYQQSLDQGLQFLIQYYNGEERAKGNILERFSAQQFPDLHSELNLSSLELGDSALYFCASSVEGWGGTGNTIYFGEGSWLTVV.

This sequence joins TRBV19 and TRBJ1-1; 9 nucleotides align to TRBD1. Trimming removed 4 bases from V and 11 bases from J; junction bases left unmatched: 17. Germline CDR1 LNHDA, CDR2 SQIVND (reference sequence). This CDR3 is built from 16 residues. CDR3 sequence reads: CASSTLGTGRYSAAFF. The CDR3, as DNA: TGTGCCAGTAGTACCCTCGGGACAGGGAGATATTCGGCGGCTTTCTTT.

V is TRBV11-3 and J is TRBJ2-1; 13 nucleotides match TRBD2. There are 16 residues in the CDR3. Germline V gene sequence: CDR1 SGHNT, CDR2 YENEEA. V gave up 5 bases and J gave up 8 bases; unmatched junction bases: 9. The CDR3 here is CASSTATSGGHHEQFF. The CDR3 DNA is TGTGCCAGCAGCACCGCGACTAGCGGGGGGCATCATGAGCAGTTCTTC.

V and J are TRBV19 and TRBJ1-5, with TRBD1 as a possible D gene (5 bases). Germline CDR1 LNHDA, CDR2 SQIVND (reference sequence). Trimming pared 3 bases from V and 3 bases from J, leaving 9 bases between. The CDR3 consists of 14 residues. CDR3 DNA: TGTGCCAGTAGTATGACAGCCCCCAATCAGCCCCAGCATTTT. Encoded protein: CASSMTAPNQPQHF.

CDR3 region: CASSLRRGNRDTQYF. CDR3 in DNA: TGCGCCAGCAGCTTGAGGCGGGGAAATAGAGATACGCAGTATTTT. The chain links TRBV5-1 to TRBJ2-3, with D maybe TRBD2 (6 bases). V was pared by 1 base and J by 5 bases, with 14 bases between. CDR1 and CDR2 (germline): SGHRS, YFSETQ. The CDR3 totals 15 residues.

The genes are TRBV6-1 and TRBJ1-1; maybe TRBD1 (5 bases). Germline V lookup: CDR1 MNHNS, CDR2 SASEGT. V was clipped by 2 bases and J by 8 bases, with 18 bases between them. This CDR3 has 15 residues. In DNA, the CDR3 is TGTGCCAGCAGTGAATCGGGGGGGGTATATGGGGAAGCTTTCTTT. It specifies CASSESGGVYGEAFF.

CDR3 nucleotide sequence: TGTGCCAGCAGCCCTAAGACAGGGAGCACAGATACGCAGTATTTT. Translating gives CASSPKTGSTDTQYF. The chain couples TRBV7-9 to TRBJ2-3; 7 bases fit TRBD1. This CDR3 has 15 residues. Trimming at V came to 5 bases and at J to 0 bases, leaving 5 bases not matched to a gene. The V gene's germline CDR1 is SEHNR and CDR2 FQNEAQ (reference sequence). Looking up the rest from reference TRBV7-9 and TRBJ2-3 gives the full variable domain: DTGVSQNPRHKITKRGQNVTFRCDPISEHNRLYWYRQTLGQGPEFLTYFQNEAQLEKSRLLSDRFSAERPKGSFSTLEIQRTEQGDSAMYLCASSPKTGSTDTQYFGPGTRLTVL.

The J gene is TRBJ2-5, the V gene TRBV25-1; possibly TRBD1 for D (6 bases). V was shortened by 6 bases and J by 5 bases, with 13 bases between the two germline ends. Germline-derived CDR1 and CDR2 are MGHDK and SYGVNS. The CDR3 extends over 13 amino acids. The CDR3 sequence is CASRLQGEETQYF. CDR3 sequence (DNA): TGTGCCAGCAGGTTACAGGGTGAGGAGACCCAGTACTTC.

A remark on this clone: The junction and the germline gene differ at one end; a read error may be behind it. The gene calls are TRBV6-5 and TRBJ2-1, with 8 positions matching TRBD2. There are 15 residues in the CDR3. Per germline, CDR1 MNHEY and CDR2 SVGAGI. CDR3: CASSDSGGGYNEQFF. The CDR3 DNA is TGTGCCAGCAGTGACTCCGGGGGGGGCTACAATGAGCAGTTCTTC.

The genes are TRBV5-8 and TRBJ1-3; 7 bases agree with TRBD1. V trimming: 3 bases; J trimming: 4 bases; junction bases outside the gene matches: 10. CDR1 and CDR2 from the germline V gene are SGHTS and YDEGEE. The CDR3 length is 16 residues. CDR3 DNA sequence: TGTGCCAGCAGCTCCCGTATGACAGGGCTCGGAAACACCATATATTTT. As protein: CASSSRMTGLGNTIYF. Combining the CDR3 with reference TRBV5-8 and TRBJ1-3 gives the whole variable domain EAGVTQSPTHLIKTRGQQATLRCSPISGHTSVYWYQQALGLGLQFLLWYDEGEERNRGNFPPRFSGRQFPNYSSELNVNALELEDSALYLCASSSRMTGLGNTIYFGEGSWLTVV.

The genes are TRBV11-2 and TRBJ2-1, with D possibly matching TRBD2 (6 bases). The CDR3 totals 12 residues. Trimming took 3 bases from V and 9 from J, leaving 9 bases between them. CDR1 and CDR2 from the germline V gene are SGHAT and FQNNGV. This CDR3 reads CASSLTRGEQFF. In DNA form, the CDR3 reads TGTGCCAGCAGCTTGACTAGAGGTGAGCAGTTCTTC. Drawing the rest from reference TRBV11-2 and TRBJ2-1, the complete variable domain is EAGVAQSPRYKIIEKRQSVAFWCNPISGHATLYWYQQILGQGPKLLIQFQNNGVVDDSQLPKDRFSAERLKGVDSTLKIQPAKLEDSAVYLCASSLTRGEQFFGPGTRLTVL.